The rows below give T cell receptor beta chains drawn from one sample of a study of blood T cells in healthy people across ages. TCRdb reprocessed the 5' RACE reads with MiXCR, giving one entry per CDR3 protein. Here the sample spans 1.8 million or so distinct CDR3 sequences, about 39% being singletons. Material: blood. The receptor set was obtained from a human donor in good health. CDR3s include the opening cysteine and the closing phenylalanine or tryptophan. Fields, in order: D gene, V gene, J gene, clone size, CDR3 DNA, CDR3 protein. The D gene is left open where the match is weak. The size of a clone is reported for some rows only, either as once, few or many, or as a class for expanded clones.

>-|TRBV9|TRBJ1-2|few
TGTGCCAGCAGCGTAGGGGGGAAATATGGCTACACCTTC
CASSVGGKYGYTF
>-|TRBV5-1|TRBJ2-7|-
TGCGCCAGCGGGCTCGGGGGACAGCAGAGCTCCTACGAGCAGTACTTC
CASGLGGQQSSYEQYF
>-|TRBV6-1|TRBJ1-2|-
TGTGCCAGCAGTGAAGAGATGCGGGGGAAGGGATACTATGGCTACACCTTC
CASSEEMRGKGYYGYTF
>TRBD2|TRBV4-1|TRBJ2-5|few
TGCGCCAGCAGCCCCCTTATGGCGGGGGGCCCCTCGGAGAATCAAGAGACCCAGTACTTC
CASSPLMAGGPSENQETQYF
>-|TRBV11-1|TRBJ2-4|-
TGTGCCAGCAGCGGTTATAGCCTGAGCATTCAGTACTTC
CASSGYSLSIQYF
>-|TRBV3-1|TRBJ2-1|-
TGTGCCAGCAGCCAAGAGGGGGGGCTGACGATAAATGAGCAGTTCTTC
CASSQEGGLTINEQFF
>-|TRBV28|TRBJ2-7|few
TGTGCCAGCAGTTCATTACAGGTGCCCATCACCTACGAGCAGTACTTC
CASSSLQVPITYEQYF
>TRBD1|TRBV7-8|TRBJ1-2|-
TGTGCCAGCAGCTTAGGGGACAGTGCTAACTATGGCTACACCTTC
CASSLGDSANYGYTF
>-|TRBV7-2|TRBJ2-3|few
TGTGCCAGCAGTTCCTTGGGGTCTACCACAGATACGCAGTATTTT
CASSSLGSTTDTQYF
>-|TRBV10-3|TRBJ1-1|-
TGTGCCATCAACAATCAATGGGGTGGGACTGAAGCTTTCTTT
CAINNQWGGTEAFF
>-|TRBV7-2|TRBJ1-2|-
TGTGCCAGCAGTGGCAGGGGAGGCTACGGCTACACCTTC
CASSGRGGYGYTF
>-|TRBV20-1|TRBJ2-6|few
TGCAGTGCCCTGGACAGTACCAGCTCTGGGGCCAACGTCCTGACTTTC
CSALDSTSSGANVLTF
>-|TRBV12-3/TRBV12-4|TRBJ1-6|once
TGTGCCAGCAGTTTTGCGGGGAGTGGGAATTCACCCCTCCACTTT
CASSFAGSGNSPLHF
>TRBD2|TRBV20-1|TRBJ2-3|-
TGCAGTGCTACGAGGGGCGGGGGGCCCAGTGATCACAGATACATGCAGTATTTT
CSATRGGGPSDHRYMQYF
>-|TRBV20-1|TRBJ2-5|-
TGCAGTGCTAGATGGACGGGGCAAGAGACCCAGTACTTC
CSARWTGQETQYF
>-|TRBV5-1|TRBJ2-1|few
TGCGCCAGCAGCTTCCGGGACAATCGCAACAATGAGCAGTTCTTC
CASSFRDNRNNEQFF
>TRBD1|TRBV11-1|TRBJ2-1|-
TGTGCCAGCAGCTTAGAATGGGGACAGGGGTGGAAGGGGCAGTTCTTC
CASSLEWGQGWKGQFF
>TRBD1|TRBV2|TRBJ2-7|many
TGTGCCAGCAGGTTGACAGGGTTGACCACCTACGAGCAGTACTTC
CASRLTGLTTYEQYF
>-|TRBV29-1|TRBJ2-4|-
TGCAGCGTTGAAGGTCGAGTCATGGGCGAGATCCAGTACTTC
CSVEGRVMGEIQYF
>-|TRBV5-1|TRBJ2-3|-
TGCGCCAGCAGCTTGGACCATGACACAGATACGCAGTATTTT
CASSLDHDTDTQYF